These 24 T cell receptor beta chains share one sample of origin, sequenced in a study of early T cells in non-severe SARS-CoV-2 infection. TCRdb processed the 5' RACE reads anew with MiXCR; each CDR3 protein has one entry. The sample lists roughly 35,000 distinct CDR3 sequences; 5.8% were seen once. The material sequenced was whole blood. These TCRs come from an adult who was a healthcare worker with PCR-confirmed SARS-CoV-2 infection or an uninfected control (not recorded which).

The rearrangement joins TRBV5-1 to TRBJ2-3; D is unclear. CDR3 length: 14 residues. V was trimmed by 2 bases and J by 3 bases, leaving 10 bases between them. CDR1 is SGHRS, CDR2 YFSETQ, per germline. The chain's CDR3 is CASSFQGVTDTQYF. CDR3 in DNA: TGCGCCAGCAGCTTTCAAGGAGTAACAGATACGCAGTATTTT.

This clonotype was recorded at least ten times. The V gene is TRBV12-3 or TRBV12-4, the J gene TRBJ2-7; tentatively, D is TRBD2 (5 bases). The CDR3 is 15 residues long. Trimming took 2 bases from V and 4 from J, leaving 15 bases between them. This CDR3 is CASSLRAGLGYEQYF. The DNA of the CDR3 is TGTGCCAGCAGTTTAAGGGCGGGTCTGGGGTACGAGCAGTACTTC.

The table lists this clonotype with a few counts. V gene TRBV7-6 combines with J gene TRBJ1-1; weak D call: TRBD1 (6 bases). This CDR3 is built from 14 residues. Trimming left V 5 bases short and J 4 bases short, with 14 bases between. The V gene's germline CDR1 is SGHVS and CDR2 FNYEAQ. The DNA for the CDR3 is TGTGCCAGCAGCCCCGGTCCAGGGGCCACTGAAGCTTTCTTT. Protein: CASSPGPGATEAFF.

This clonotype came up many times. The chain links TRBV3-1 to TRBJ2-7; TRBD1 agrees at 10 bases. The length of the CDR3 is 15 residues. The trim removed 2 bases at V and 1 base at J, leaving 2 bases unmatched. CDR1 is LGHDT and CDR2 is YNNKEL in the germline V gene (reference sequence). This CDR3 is CASSQRQGASYEQYF. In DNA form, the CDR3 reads TGTGCCAGCAGCCAAAGACAGGGGGCATCCTACGAGCAGTACTTC.

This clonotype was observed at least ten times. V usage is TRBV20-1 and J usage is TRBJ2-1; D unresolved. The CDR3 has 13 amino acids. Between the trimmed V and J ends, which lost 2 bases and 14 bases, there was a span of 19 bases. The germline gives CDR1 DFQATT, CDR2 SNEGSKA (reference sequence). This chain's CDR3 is CSARNPSGVSEFF. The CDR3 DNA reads TGCAGTGCTAGAAACCCCTCCGGCGTATCAGAGTTCTTC.

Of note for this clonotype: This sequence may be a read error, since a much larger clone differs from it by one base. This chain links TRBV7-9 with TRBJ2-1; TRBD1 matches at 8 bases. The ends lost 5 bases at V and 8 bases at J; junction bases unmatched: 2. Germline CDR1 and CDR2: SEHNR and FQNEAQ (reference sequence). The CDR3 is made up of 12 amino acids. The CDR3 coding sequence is TGTGCCAGCAGCCCGACAGGGGATGAGCAGTTCTTC. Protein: CASSPTGDEQFF.

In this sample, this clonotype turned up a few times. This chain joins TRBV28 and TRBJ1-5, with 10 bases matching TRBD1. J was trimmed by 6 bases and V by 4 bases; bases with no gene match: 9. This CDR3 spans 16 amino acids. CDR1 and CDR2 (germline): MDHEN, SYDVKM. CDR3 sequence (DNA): TGTGCCAGCAGTTCTCCGGGACAGGGGATAACTCAGCCCCAGCATTTT. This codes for CASSSPGQGITQPQHF.

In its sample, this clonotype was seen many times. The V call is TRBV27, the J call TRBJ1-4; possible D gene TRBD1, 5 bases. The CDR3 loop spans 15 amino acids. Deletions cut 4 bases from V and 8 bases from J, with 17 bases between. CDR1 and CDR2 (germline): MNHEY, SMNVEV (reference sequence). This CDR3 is CASSSRGSRGEKLFF. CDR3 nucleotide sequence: TGTGCCAGCAGTTCGCGGGGGTCTAGGGGAGAAAAACTGTTTTTT.

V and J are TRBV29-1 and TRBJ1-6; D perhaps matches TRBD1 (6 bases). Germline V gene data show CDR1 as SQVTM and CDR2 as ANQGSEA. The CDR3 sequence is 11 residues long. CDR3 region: CAAGANSPLHF. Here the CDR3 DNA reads TGCGCGGCGGGGGCGAATTCACCCCTCCACTTT.

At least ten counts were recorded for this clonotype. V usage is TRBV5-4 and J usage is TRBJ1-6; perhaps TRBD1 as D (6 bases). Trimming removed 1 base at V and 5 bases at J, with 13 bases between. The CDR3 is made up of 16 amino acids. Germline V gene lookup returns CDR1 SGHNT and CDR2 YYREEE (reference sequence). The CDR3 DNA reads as TGTGCCAGCAGCTTGTTTGGCGGGGGCGATAATTCACCCCTCCACTTT. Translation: CASSLFGGGDNSPLHF.

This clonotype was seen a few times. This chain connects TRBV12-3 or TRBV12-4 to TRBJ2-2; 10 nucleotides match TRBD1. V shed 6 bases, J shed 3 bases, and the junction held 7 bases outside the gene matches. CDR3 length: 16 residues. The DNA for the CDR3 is TGTGCCAGCAGCCCCACCGGGACAGGGGACACCGGGGAGCTGTTTTTT. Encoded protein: CASSPTGTGDTGELFF.

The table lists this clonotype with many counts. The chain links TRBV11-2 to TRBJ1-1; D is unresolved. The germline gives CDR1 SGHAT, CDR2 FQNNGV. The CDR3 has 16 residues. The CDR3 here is CASVGETTWMNTEAFF. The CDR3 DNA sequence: TGTGCAAGCGTGGGCGAGACAACCTGGATGAACACTGAAGCTTTCTTT.

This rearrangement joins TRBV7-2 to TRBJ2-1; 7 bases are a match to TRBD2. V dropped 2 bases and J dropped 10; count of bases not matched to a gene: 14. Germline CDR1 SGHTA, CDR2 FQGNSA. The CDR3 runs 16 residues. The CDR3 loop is CASSLRPGGQREEQFF. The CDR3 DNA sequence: TGTGCCAGCAGCTTACGTCCGGGAGGTCAGCGCGAGGAGCAGTTCTTC.

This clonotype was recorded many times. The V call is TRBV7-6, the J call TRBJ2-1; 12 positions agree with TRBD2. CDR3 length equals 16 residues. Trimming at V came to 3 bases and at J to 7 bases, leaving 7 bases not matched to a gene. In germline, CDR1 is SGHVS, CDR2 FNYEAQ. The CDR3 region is CASSFRPSGGVNEQFF. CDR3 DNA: TGTGCCAGCAGCTTCCGACCTAGCGGGGGGGTGAATGAGCAGTTCTTC.

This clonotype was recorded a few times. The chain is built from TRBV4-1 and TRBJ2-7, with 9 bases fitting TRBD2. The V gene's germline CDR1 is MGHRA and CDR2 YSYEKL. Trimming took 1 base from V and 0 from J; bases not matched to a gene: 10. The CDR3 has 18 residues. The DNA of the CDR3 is TGCGCCAGCAGCCAAGGGAAGGAAGCGGGGGGTAGCTCCTACGAGCAGTACTTC. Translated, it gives CASSQGKEAGGSSYEQYF.

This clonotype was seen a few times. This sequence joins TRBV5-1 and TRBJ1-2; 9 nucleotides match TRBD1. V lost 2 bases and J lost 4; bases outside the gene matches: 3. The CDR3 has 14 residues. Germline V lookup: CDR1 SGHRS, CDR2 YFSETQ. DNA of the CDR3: TGCGCCAGCAGCTTCGGACAGGGGTTCTATGGCTACACCTTC. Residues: CASSFGQGFYGYTF.

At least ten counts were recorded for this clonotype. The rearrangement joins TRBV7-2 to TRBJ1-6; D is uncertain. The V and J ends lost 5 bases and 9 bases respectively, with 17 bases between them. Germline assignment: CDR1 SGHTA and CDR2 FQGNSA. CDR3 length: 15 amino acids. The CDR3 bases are TGTGCCAGCAGCCCTGGCCGGGGAGATACTTCACCCCTCCACTTT. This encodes CASSPGRGDTSPLHF.

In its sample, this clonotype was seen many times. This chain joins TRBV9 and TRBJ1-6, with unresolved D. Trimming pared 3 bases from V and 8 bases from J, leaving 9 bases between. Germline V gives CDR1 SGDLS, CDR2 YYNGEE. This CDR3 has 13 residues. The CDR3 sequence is CASSASPDSPLHF. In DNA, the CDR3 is TGTGCCAGCAGCGCCTCGCCAGATTCACCCCTCCACTTT.

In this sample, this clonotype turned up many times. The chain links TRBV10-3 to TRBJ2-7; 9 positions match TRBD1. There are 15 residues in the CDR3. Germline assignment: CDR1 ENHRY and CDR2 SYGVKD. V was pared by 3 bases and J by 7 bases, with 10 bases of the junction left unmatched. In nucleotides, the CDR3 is TGTGCCATCAGTGATGAGGGACAGGGTCTAAGGGAGCAGTACTTC. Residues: CAISDEGQGLREQYF.

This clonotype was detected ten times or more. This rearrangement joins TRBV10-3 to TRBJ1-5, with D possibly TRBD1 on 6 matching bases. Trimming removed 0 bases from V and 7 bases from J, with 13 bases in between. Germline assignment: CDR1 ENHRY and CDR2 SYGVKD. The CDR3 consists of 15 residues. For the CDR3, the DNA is TGTGCCATCAGTGAGTCGGCTGGGGGGCTCCAGCCCCAGCATTTT. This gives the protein CAISESAGGLQPQHF.

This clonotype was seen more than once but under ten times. The CDR3 sequence: CASSLAAESDEQYF. The CDR3 nucleotides read TGTGCCAGCAGCTTAGCGGCGGAGTCGGACGAGCAGTACTTC. The chain employs TRBV7-8 and TRBJ2-7; D gene ambiguous. Trimming pared 0 bases from V and 5 bases from J, leaving 11 bases between. This CDR3 is built from 14 residues. Germline loops: CDR1 SGHVS, CDR2 FQNEAQ.

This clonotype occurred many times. The CDR3 here is CSARAGTKNTEAFF. The CDR3 region has the DNA TGCAGTGCTAGAGCCGGGACGAAAAACACTGAAGCTTTCTTT. V is TRBV20-1 and J is TRBJ1-1, with D possibly being TRBD1 (5 bases). The CDR3 length is 14 residues. The germline gives CDR1 DFQATT, CDR2 SNEGSKA (reference sequence). With 1 base removed from V and 2 bases from J, the gap between germline ends came to 11 bases.

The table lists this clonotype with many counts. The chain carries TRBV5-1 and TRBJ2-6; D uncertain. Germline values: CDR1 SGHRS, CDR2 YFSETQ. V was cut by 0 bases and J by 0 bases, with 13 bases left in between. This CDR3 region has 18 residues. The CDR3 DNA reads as TGCGCCAGCAGCTTGGTGGCATTTTCAGGCTCTGGGGCCAACGTCCTGACTTTC. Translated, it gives CASSLVAFSGSGANVLTF. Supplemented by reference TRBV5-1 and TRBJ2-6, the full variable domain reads KAGVTQTPRYLIKTRGQQVTLSCSPISGHRSVSWYQQTPGQGLQFLFEYFSETQRNKGNFPGRFSGRQFSNSRSEMNVSTLELGDSALYLCASSLVAFSGSGANVLTFGAGSRLTVL.

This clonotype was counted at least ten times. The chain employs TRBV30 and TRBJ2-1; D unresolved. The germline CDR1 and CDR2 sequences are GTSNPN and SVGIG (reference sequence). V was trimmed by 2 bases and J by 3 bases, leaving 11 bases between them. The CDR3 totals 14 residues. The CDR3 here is CAWSSEDGYNEQFF. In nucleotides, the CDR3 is TGTGCCTGGAGTTCAGAGGACGGCTACAATGAGCAGTTCTTC.